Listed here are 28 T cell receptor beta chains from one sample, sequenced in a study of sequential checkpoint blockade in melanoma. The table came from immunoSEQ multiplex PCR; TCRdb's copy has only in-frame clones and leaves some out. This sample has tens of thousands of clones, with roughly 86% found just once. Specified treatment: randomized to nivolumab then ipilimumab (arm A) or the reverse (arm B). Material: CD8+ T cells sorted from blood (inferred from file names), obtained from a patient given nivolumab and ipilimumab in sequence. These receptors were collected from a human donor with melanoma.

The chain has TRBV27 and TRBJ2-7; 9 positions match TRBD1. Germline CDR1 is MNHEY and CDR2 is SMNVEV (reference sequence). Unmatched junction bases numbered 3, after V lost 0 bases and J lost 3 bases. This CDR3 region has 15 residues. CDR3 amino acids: CASSLSRQGGYEQYF. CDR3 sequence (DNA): TGTGCCAGCAGTTTATCTCGACAGGGGGGCTACGAGCAGTACTTC.

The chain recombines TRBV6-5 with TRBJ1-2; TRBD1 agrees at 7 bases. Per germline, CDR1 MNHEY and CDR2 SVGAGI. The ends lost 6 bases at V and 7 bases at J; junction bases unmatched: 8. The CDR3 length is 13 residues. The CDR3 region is CASRKQGPGGYTF. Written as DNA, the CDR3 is TGTGCCAGCAGGAAACAGGGGCCGGGTGGCTACACCTTC.

In DNA form, the CDR3 reads TGTGCCAGCAGCTTATTTTGGAGCTCTGGAAACACCATATATTTT. Translated, it gives CASSLFWSSGNTIYF. This chain connects TRBV13 to TRBJ1-3; D call uncertain. Trimming removed 2 bases from V and 0 bases from J, with 8 bases in between. This CDR3 contains 15 residues. Germline CDR1 and CDR2: PRHDT and FYEKMQ (reference sequence).

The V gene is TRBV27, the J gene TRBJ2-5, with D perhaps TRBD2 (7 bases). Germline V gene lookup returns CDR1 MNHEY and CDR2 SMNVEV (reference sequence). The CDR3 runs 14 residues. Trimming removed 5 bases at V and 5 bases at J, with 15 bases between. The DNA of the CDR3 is TGTGCCAGCAGTCTACGGGGGGCCAGGGAGACCCAGTACTTC. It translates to CASSLRGARETQYF.

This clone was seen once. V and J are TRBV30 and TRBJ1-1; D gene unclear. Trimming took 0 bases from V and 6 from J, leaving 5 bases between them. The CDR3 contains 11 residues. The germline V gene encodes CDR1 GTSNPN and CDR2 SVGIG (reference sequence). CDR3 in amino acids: CAWSVSPEAFF. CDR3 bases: TGTGCCTGGAGTGTAAGCCCTGAAGCTTTCTTT.

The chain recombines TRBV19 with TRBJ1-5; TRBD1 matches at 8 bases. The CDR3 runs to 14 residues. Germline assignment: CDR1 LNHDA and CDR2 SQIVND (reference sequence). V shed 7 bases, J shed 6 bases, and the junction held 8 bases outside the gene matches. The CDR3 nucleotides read TGTGCCAGTACCCCCCCAGGGGGCGCTCAGCCCCAGCATTTT. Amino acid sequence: CASTPPGGAQPQHF.

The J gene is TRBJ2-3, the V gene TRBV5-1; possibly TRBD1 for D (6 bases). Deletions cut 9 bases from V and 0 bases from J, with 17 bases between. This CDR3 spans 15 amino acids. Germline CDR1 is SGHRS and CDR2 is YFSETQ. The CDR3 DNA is TGCGCCACCTTTGAGGGGGAAACTAGCACAGATACGCAGTATTTT. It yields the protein CATFEGETSTDTQYF.

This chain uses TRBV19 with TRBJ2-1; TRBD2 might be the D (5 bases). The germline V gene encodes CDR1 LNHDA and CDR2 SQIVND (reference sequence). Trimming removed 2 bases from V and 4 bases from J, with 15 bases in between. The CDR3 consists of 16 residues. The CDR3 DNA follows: TGTGCCAGTAGTATATCGGACGGTCTAGCTTACAATGAGCAGTTCTTC. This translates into CASSISDGLAYNEQFF.

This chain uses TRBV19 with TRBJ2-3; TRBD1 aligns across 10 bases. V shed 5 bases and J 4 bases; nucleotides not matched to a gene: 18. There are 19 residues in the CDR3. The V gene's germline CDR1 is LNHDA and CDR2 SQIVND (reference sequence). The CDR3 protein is CASSGWPTPGQGSPDTQYF. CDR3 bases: TGTGCCAGTAGTGGTTGGCCAACCCCGGGACAGGGGTCGCCAGATACGCAGTATTTT.

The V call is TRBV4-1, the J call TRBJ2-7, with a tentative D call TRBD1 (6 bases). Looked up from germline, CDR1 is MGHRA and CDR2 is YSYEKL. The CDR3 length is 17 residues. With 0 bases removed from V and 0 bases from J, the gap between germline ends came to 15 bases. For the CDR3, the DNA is TGCGCCAGCAGCCAAGAGGGGGCAGGGCCGAGCTCCTACGAGCAGTACTTC. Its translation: CASSQEGAGPSSYEQYF.

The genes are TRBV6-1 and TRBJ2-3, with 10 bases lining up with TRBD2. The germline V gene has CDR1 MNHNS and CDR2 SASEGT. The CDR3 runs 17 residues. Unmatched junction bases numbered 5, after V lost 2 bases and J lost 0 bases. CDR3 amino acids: CASSEQAGGASTDTQYF. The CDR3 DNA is TGTGCCAGCAGTGAACAAGCGGGGGGGGCTAGCACAGATACGCAGTATTTT.

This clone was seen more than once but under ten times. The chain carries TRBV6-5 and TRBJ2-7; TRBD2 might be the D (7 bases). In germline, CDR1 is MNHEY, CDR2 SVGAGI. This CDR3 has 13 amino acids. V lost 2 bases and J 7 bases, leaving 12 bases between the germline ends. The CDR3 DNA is TGTGCCAGCAGTTACCGCAGGGGAGGGGAGCAGTACTTC. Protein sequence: CASSYRRGGEQYF.

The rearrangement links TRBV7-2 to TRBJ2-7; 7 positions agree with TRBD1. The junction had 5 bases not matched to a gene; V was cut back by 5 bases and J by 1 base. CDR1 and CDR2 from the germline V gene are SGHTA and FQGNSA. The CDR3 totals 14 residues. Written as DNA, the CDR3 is TGTGCCAGCAGCCCGACAGGGTTGTCCTACGAGCAGTACTTC. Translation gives CASSPTGLSYEQYF.

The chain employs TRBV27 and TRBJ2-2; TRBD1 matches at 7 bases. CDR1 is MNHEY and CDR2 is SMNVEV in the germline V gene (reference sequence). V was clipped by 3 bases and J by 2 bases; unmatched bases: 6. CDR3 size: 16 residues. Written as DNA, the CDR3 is TGTGCCAGCAGTTTGGGAGACAGGGATAACACCGGGGAGCTGTTTTTT. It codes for CASSLGDRDNTGELFF.

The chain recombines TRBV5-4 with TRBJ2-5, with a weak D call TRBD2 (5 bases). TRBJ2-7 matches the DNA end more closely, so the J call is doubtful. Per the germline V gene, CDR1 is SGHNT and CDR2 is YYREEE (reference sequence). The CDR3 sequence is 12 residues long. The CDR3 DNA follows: TGTGCCAGCAGCTCTCCGGGATACGAGCAGTACTTC. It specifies CASSSPGYEQYF.

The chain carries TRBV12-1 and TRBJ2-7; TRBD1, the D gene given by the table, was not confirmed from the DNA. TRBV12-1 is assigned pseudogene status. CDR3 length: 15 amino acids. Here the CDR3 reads CASSFWADYTYEQYF. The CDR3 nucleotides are TGTGCCAGCAGCTTTTGGGCAGATTATACCTACGAGCAGTACTTC.

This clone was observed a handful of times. The CDR3 nucleotides are TGTGCCATCAGTGAAGGGGATCCCTACGAGCAGTACTTC. This translates into CAISEGDPYEQYF. The rearrangement uses TRBV10-3 and TRBJ2-7; D possibly corresponds to TRBD1 (5 bases). This CDR3 has 13 residues. V gave up 3 bases and J gave up 2 bases, with 8 bases separating them. The germline CDR1 and CDR2 sequences are ENHRY and SYGVKD.

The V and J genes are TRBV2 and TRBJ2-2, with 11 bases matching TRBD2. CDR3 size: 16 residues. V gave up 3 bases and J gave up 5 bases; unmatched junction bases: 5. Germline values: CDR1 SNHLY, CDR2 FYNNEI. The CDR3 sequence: CASSDRASGRTGELFF. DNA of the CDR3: TGTGCCAGCAGTGATAGGGCTAGCGGGAGGACCGGGGAGCTGTTTTTT.

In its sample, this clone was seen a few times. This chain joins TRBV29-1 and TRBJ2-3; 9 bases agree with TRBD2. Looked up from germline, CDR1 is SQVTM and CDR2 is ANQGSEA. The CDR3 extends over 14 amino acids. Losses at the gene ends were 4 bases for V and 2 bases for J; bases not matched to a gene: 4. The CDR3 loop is CSVASGGPTDTQYF. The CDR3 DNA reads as TGCAGCGTTGCCAGCGGGGGGCCCACAGATACGCAGTATTTT.

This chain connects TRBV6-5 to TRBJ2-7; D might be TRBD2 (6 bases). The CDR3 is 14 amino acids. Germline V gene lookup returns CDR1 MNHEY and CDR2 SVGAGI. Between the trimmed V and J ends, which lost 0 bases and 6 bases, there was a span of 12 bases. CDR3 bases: TGTGCCAGCAGTTACTCGGATGCGGGGACCGAGCAGTACTTC. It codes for CASSYSDAGTEQYF.

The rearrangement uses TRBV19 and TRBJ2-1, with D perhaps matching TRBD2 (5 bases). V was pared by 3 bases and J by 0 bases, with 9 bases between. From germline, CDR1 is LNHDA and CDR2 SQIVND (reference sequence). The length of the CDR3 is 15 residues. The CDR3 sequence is CASSILGSSYNEQFF. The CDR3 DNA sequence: TGTGCCAGTAGTATCCTGGGGAGCTCCTACAATGAGCAGTTCTTC.

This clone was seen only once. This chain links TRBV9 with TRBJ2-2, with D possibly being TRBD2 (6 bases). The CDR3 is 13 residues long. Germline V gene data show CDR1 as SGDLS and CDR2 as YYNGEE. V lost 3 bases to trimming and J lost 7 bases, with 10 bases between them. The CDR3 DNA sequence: TGTGCCAGCAGCGCGACTAGTTACGGGGAGCTGTTTTTT. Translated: CASSATSYGELFF.

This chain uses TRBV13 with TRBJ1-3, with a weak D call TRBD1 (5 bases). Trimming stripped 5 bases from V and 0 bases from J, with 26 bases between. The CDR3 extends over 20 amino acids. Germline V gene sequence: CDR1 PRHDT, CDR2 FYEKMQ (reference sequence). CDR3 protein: CASSGPGTLNPSASGNTIYF. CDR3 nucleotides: TGTGCCAGCAGCGGACCCGGGACTTTGAACCCTTCTGCCTCTGGAAACACCATATATTTT. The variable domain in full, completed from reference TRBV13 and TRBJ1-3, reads AAGVIQSPRHLIKEKRETATLKCYPIPRHDTVYWYQQGPGQDPQFLISFYEKMQSDKGSIPDRFSAQQFSDYHSELNMSSLELGDSALYFCASSGPGTLNPSASGNTIYFGEGSWLTVV.

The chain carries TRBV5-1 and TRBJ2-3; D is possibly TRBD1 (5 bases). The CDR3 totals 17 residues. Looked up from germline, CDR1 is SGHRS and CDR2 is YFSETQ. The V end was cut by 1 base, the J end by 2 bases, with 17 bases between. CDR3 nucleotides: TGCGCCAGCAGCTTGAGTTCCCAGGGTCTCGTCACAGATACGCAGTATTTT. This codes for CASSLSSQGLVTDTQYF.

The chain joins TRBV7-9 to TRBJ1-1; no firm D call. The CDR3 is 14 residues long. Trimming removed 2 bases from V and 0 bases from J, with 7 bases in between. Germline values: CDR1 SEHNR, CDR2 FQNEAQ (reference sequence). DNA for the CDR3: TGTGCCAGCAGCTTATTCGGTCTGAACACTGAAGCTTTCTTT. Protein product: CASSLFGLNTEAFF. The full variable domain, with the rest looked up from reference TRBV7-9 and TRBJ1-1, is DTGVSQNPRHKITKRGQNVTFRCDPISEHNRLYWYRQTLGQGPEFLTYFQNEAQLEKSRLLSDRFSAERPKGSFSTLEIQRTEQGDSAMYLCASSLFGLNTEAFFGQGTRLTVV.

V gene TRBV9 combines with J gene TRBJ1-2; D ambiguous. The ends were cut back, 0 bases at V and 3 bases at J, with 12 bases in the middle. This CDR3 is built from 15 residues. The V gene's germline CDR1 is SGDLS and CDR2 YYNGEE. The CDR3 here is CASSVDLSIDYGYTF. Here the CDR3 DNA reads TGTGCCAGCAGCGTAGATTTGTCGATAGACTATGGCTACACCTTC.

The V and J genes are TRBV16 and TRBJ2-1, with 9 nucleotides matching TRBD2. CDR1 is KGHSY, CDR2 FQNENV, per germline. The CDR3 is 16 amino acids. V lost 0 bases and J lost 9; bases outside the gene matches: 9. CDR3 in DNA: TGTGCCAGCAGCCAATCTGGGCTAGCGGGAATCGGTGAGCAGTTCTTC. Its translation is CASSQSGLAGIGEQFF.

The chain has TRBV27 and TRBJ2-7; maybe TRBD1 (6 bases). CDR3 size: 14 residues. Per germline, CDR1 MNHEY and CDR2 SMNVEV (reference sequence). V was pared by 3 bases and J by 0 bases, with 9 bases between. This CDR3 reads CASSFDRNSYEQYF. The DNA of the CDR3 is TGTGCCAGCAGTTTCGACAGGAACTCCTACGAGCAGTACTTC.